This T cell receptor (beta chain) was identified during a study of T cell repertoires in ileal Crohn's disease. Whole-study context: Operated complications were stricturing disease (about 60%) and penetrating disease (approximately 39%). Study-wide results and limits: Clonality above 26.8% at surgery always came with endoscopic recurrence.

Generated by immunoSEQ multiplex PCR, the TCRdb table keeps only in-frame clones and is missing some. The profile shows 2,900 or so clones, roughly 83% of them singletons. Germline V lookup: CDR1 SGHDN, CDR2 FVKESK. There are 14 residues in the CDR3. Unmatched junction bases numbered 6, after V lost 4 bases and J lost 6 bases. Time point defined: proximal margin of the surgical specimen (macroscopically non-inflamed). Patients were adults with ileal or ileocolonic Crohn's disease needing resection. This clone appeared a few times. Its antigen is undetermined. Sequenced sample: ileal tissue. The source of this sequence is an adult with Crohn's disease. This chain links TRBV14 with TRBJ1-3; 7 bases match TRBD1. The CDR3: CASSRDSIANTIYF. CDR3 nucleotides: TGTGCCAGCAGCCGGGACAGCATCGCAAACACCATATATTTT.